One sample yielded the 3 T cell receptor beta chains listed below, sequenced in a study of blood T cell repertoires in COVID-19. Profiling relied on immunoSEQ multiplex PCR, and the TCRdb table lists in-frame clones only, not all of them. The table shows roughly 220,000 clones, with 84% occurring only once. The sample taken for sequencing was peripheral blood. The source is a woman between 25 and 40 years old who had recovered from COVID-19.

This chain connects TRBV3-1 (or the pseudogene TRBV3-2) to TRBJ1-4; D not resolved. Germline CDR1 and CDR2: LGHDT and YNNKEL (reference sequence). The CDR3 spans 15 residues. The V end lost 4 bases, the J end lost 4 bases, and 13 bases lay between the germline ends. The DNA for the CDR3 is TGTGCCAGCAGCCTTAATCCAGGACTTAATGAAAAACTGTTTTTT. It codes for CASSLNPGLNEKLFF.

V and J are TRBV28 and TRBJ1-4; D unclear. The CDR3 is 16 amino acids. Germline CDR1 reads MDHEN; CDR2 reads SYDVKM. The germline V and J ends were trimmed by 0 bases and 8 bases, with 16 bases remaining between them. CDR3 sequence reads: CASSLCARCQTEKLFF. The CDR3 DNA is TGTGCCAGCAGTTTATGCGCTAGGTGTCAGACCGAAAAACTGTTTTTT.

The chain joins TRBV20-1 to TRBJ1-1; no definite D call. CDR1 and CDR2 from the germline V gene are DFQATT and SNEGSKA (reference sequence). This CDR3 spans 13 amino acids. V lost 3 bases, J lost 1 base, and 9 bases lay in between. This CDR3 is CSASVHTNTEAFF. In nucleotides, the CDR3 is TGCAGTGCTAGTGTACATACGAACACTGAAGCTTTCTTT.